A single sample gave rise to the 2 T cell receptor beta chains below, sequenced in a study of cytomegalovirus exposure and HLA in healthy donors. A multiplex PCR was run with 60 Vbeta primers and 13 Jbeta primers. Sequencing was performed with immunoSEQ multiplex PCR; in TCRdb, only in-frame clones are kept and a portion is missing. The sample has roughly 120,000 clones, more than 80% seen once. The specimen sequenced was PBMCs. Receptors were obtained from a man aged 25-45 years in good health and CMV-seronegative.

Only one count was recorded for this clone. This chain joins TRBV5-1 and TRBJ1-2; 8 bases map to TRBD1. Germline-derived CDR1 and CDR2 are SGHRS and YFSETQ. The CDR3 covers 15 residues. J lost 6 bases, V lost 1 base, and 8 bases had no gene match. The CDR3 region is CASSLLAGGTDGYTF. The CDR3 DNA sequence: TGCGCCAGCAGCTTGTTGGCAGGGGGCACGGATGGCTACACCTTC.

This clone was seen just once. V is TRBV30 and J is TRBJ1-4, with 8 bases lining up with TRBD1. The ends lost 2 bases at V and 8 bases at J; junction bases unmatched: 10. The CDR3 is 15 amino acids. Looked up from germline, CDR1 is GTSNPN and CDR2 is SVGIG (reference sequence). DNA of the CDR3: TGTGCCTGGAGTCGCGGACAGGGAAATCGGGAAAAACTGTTTTTT. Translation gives CAWSRGQGNREKLFF.